Each of the 18 T cell receptor beta chains below was sequenced from the same sample in a study of beta chain features in type 1 diabetes. Expressed TCRB transcripts were sequenced after all isolated RNA was converted to cDNA. TCRdb keeps only in-frame clones here, not all; method: immunoSEQ multiplex PCR. The table includes just over 600,000 clones, roughly a sixth detected once. Sequenced: naive CD4+ T cells from blood. Receptors were obtained from a man between 18 and 35 years old in good health.

The V gene is TRBV13, the J gene TRBJ1-3; a possible D gene is TRBD1 (6 bases). The CDR3 loop spans 16 amino acids. Germline V gene sequence: CDR1 PRHDT, CDR2 FYEKMQ (reference sequence). Trimming took 4 bases from V and 4 from J, leaving 17 bases between them. The CDR3 nucleotides are TGTGCCAGCAGCTCGTATAGGGACAACGGAGGAAACACCATATATTTT. Its protein product is CASSSYRDNGGNTIYF.

Regarding this clone: The identical CDR3 is also encoded by other nucleotide sequences in the sample. CDR3 bases: TGTGCCAGCAGCTTTGGACAGGGTGGTGAAAAACTGTTTTTT. Translating gives CASSFGQGGEKLFF. The chain joins TRBV7-9 to TRBJ1-4; TRBD1 matches 8 bases. CDR3 length: 14 amino acids. Germline-derived CDR1 and CDR2 are SEHNR and FQNEAQ (reference sequence). V lost 3 bases, J lost 7 bases, and 4 bases stayed unmatched.

The V gene is TRBV4-3, the J gene TRBJ2-7; the match to TRBD2 covers 8 bases. After removal of 1 base from V and 3 bases from J, the junction contained 14 bases not matched to a gene. Germline loops: CDR1 LGHNA, CDR2 YSLEER. The CDR3 extends over 18 amino acids. This CDR3 is CASSQVSGGGRSLYEQYF. The CDR3 region has the DNA TGCGCCAGCAGCCAAGTTTCCGGGGGCGGGAGGAGCCTCTACGAGCAGTACTTC.

This clone occurred a few times. Other nucleotide sequences from this sample produce the same CDR3. J is TRBJ2-7 and V is TRBV5-1; D not certain. V dropped 2 bases and J dropped 3 bases, with 6 bases sitting between them. CDR1 is SGHRS and CDR2 is YFSETQ in the germline V gene. The CDR3 is 12 residues long. This CDR3 reads CASSFDGYEQYF. The CDR3 DNA sequence: TGCGCCAGCAGCTTTGACGGCTACGAGCAGTACTTC. The full variable domain, rest sourced from reference TRBV5-1 and TRBJ2-7, is KAGVTQTPRYLIKTRGQQVTLSCSPISGHRSVSWYQQTPGQGLQFLFEYFSETQRNKGNFPGRFSGRQFSNSRSEMNVSTLELGDSALYLCASSFDGYEQYFGPGTRLTVT.

This clone was counted ten times or more. For the CDR3, the DNA is TGTGCCAGTAGTAACGGAAACATTCAGTACTTC. Its protein product is CASSNGNIQYF. The chain carries TRBV19 and TRBJ2-4; unclear D gene. Per the germline V gene, CDR1 is LNHDA and CDR2 is SQIVND (reference sequence). V was trimmed by 4 bases and J by 6 bases, leaving 4 bases between them. CDR3 length: 11 amino acids. The variable domain in full, with the rest retrieved from reference TRBV19 and TRBJ2-4, is DGGITQSPKYLFRKEGQNVTLSCEQNLNHDAMYWYRQDPGQGLRLIYYSQIVNDFQKGDIAEGYSVSREKKESFPLTVTSAQKNPTAFYLCASSNGNIQYFGAGTRLSVL.

The table lists this clone with a few counts. The chain combines TRBV7-2 with TRBJ1-2; D gene uncertain. From germline, CDR1 is SGHTA and CDR2 FQGNSA. V gave up 6 bases and J gave up 4 bases, with 12 bases separating them. This CDR3 contains 13 residues. Here the CDR3 DNA reads TGTGCCAGCAGGCAGGCACAATTCTATGGCTACACCTTC. Its protein product is CASRQAQFYGYTF.

This chain uses TRBV5-1 with TRBJ2-1; D is unclear. Germline loops: CDR1 SGHRS, CDR2 YFSETQ. The ends were cut back, 7 bases at V and 3 bases at J, with 11 bases in the middle. The CDR3 totals 13 residues. The CDR3 DNA follows: TGCGCCAGCTCTCAGTTGGGCTACAATGAGCAGTTCTTC. It codes for CASSQLGYNEQFF.

This clone was seen only a few times. The chain has TRBV30 and TRBJ1-6; 10 bases fit TRBD1. The CDR3 totals 14 residues. Trimming cost V 1 base and J 10 bases; bases outside gene matches: 4. Germline CDR1 GTSNPN, CDR2 SVGIG (reference sequence). DNA of the CDR3: TGTGCCTGGAGTGGACAGGGGGCAGGATCACCCCTCCACTTT. Translating it yields CAWSGQGAGSPLHF. The full variable domain, in which reference TRBV30 and TRBJ1-6 provide the parts outside the CDR3, is SQTIHQWPATLVQPVGSPLSLECTVEGTSNPNLYWYRQAAGRGLQLLFYSVGIGQISSEVPQNLSASRPQDRQFILSSKKLLLSDSGFYLCAWSGQGAGSPLHFGNGTRLTVT.

The rearrangement uses TRBV5-6 and TRBJ1-1; TRBD1 might be the D (6 bases). Trimming left V 0 bases short and J 5 bases short, with 14 bases between. The CDR3 is 15 residues long. The V gene's germline CDR1 is SGHDT and CDR2 YYEEEE. The CDR3 DNA reads TGTGCCAGCAGCTTGGATCGGGGGCGCTGGACTGAAGCTTTCTTT. Its protein is CASSLDRGRWTEAFF.

This clone has a handful of counts. Other DNA sequences from this sample encode an identical CDR3 as well. CDR3 nucleotide sequence: TGTGCCAGCAGCTTGGTCTACAATGAGCAGTTCTTC. As protein: CASSLVYNEQFF. This chain uses TRBV5-6 with TRBJ2-1; D gene ambiguous. The V and J ends lost 0 bases and 3 bases respectively, with 1 base between them. Germline V CDR1 and CDR2: SGHDT, YYEEEE. This CDR3 spans 12 amino acids.

This sequence joins TRBV7-2 and TRBJ2-2; no firm D call. This CDR3 spans 15 amino acids. Germline V gives CDR1 SGHTA, CDR2 FQGNSA. The germline V and J ends were trimmed by 1 base and 6 bases, with 12 bases remaining between them. The CDR3 DNA sequence: TGTGCCAGCAGCTTAGTCCTCCTACGCTCCGGGGAGCTGTTTTTT. This sequence encodes CASSLVLLRSGELFF.

The V and J genes are TRBV19 and TRBJ1-1; a possible D gene is TRBD1 (5 bases). The CDR3 is 13 amino acids. V was clipped by 5 bases and J by 1 base, with 8 bases between them. Germline CDR1 is LNHDA and CDR2 is SQIVND (reference sequence). The CDR3 sequence: CASSPGPNTEAFF. The CDR3 DNA follows: TGTGCCAGTAGTCCAGGGCCGAACACTGAAGCTTTCTTT.

This clone has more than one count but fewer than ten. The chain carries TRBV18 and TRBJ1-5; D possibly corresponds to TRBD1 (5 bases). V dropped 4 bases and J dropped 7 bases, with 14 bases sitting between them. CDR3 length: 14 amino acids. Germline lookup yields CDR1 KGHSH and CDR2 LQKENI. This chain's CDR3 is CASSQVGQAQPQHF. Here the CDR3 DNA reads TGTGCCAGCTCACAAGTGGGGCAAGCCCAGCCCCAGCATTTT.

This clone showed up just a few times. CDR3 nucleotide sequence: TGCAGCGGGCACCACAGGCGTAGGGAAGCTTTCTTT. It is translated as CSGHHRRREAFF. This sequence joins TRBV29-1 and TRBJ1-1, with a possible D match to TRBD1 (5 bases). The germline V gene has CDR1 SQVTM and CDR2 ANQGSEA. This CDR3 comprises 12 residues. The V end was cut by 7 bases, the J end by 8 bases, with 17 bases between.

The chain joins TRBV28 to TRBJ2-7, with 8 nucleotides matching TRBD1. CDR3 size: 15 residues. With 4 bases clipped from V and 2 bases from J, the junction kept 7 bases outside the gene matches. Germline V gene data show CDR1 as MDHEN and CDR2 as SYDVKM. CDR3 sequence reads: CASSSRDRLAYEQYF. The CDR3 nucleotides read TGTGCCAGCAGTTCCAGGGACAGGCTGGCCTACGAGCAGTACTTC.

This clone was counted a few times. CDR3 nucleotides: TGTGCCAGAGGGGGACTGAGAAACACTGAAGCTTTCTTT. Amino acid sequence: CARGGLRNTEAFF. J is TRBJ1-1 and V is TRBV2, with D possibly TRBD1 on 6 matching bases. Trimming removed 9 bases at V and 2 bases at J, with 13 bases between. The germline V gene has CDR1 SNHLY and CDR2 FYNNEI. The length of the CDR3 is 13 residues.

The V and J genes are TRBV28 and TRBJ2-7; D is perhaps TRBD1 (5 bases). CDR3 length equals 12 residues. The germline CDR1 and CDR2 sequences are MDHEN and SYDVKM. The ends were cut back, 5 bases at V and 4 bases at J, with 9 bases in the middle. CDR3 loop: CASSPQGYEQYF. The CDR3 DNA is TGTGCCAGCAGTCCCCAGGGTTACGAGCAGTACTTC.

This clone was counted only a few times. This chain uses TRBV5-1 with TRBJ2-1; no clear D. CDR3 size: 14 residues. With 5 bases removed from V and 6 bases from J, the gap between germline ends came to 15 bases. CDR1 and CDR2 (germline): SGHRS, YFSETQ. The CDR3 spells CASSTGRGPNEQFF. The CDR3 DNA follows: TGCGCCAGCAGTACGGGCCGTGGGCCCAATGAGCAGTTCTTC.